This T cell receptor beta chain was sequenced for a study of Ad26.COV2.S vaccination and SARS-CoV-2 variants. Study results and caveats: Comparability of non-spike TCR breadth was observed across vaccine and placebo recipients. Vaccinees reportedly had broad spike-specific CD8+ and CD4+ T cell responses. Estimates derived from TCR breadth and depth analyses may have underestimated total T cell responses. Spike-specific TCR breadth ran higher among vaccine recipients than placebo recipients.

Germline CDR1 is SGDLS and CDR2 is YYNGEE. Trimming took 2 bases from V and 2 from J; bases not matched to a gene: 3. CDR3 length: 14 amino acids. As for this clone: Its antigen is undetermined.

TCRdb's copy holds only in-frame clones and misses some; the assay was immunoSEQ multiplex PCR. The sample includes just over 350,000 clones, around 92% of them seen just once. The chain employs TRBV9 and TRBJ2-7; 8 bases map to TRBD2. The material sequenced was peripheral blood, taken after recovery from COVID-19. The receptor was isolated from a human donor who had recovered from COVID-19. The CDR3: CASSVAGGPYEQYF. CDR3 DNA sequence: TGTGCCAGCAGCGTTGCGGGGGGCCCCTACGAGCAGTACTTC.